This T cell receptor beta chain was obtained from a study of T cells in Graves' hyperthyroidism and ophthalmopathy. Findings and limits, study-wide: The model's output predicted ophthalmopathy at a median of roughly 6.9 months prior to onset.

Researchers barred patients who had uncontrolled infection, other autoimmune disease, pregnancy or lactation. This clonotype appeared many times. Its antigen remains unknown. Using RNA transcripts as the source, TCR beta CDR3 regions were amplified. The primer set for the first-round RT-PCR of the TCR CDR3 was HTBI. TCRdb reprocessed the multiplex PCR reads with MiXCR, giving one entry per CDR3 protein. Among approximately 400,000 distinct CDR3 sequences listed, roughly 14% were seen once. The TCR sequence derives from a woman younger than 30 with Graves' hyperthyroidism. The source material was blood.

The CDR3 here is CASRGTGWSGSNQPQHF. The CDR3 nucleotides read TGTGCCAGCAGGGGGACAGGGTGGTCAGGAAGCAATCAGCCCCAGCATTTT. This chain connects TRBV28 to TRBJ1-5; TRBD1 matches at 9 bases. CDR1 and CDR2 (germline): MDHEN, SYDVKM. CDR3 length equals 17 residues. J gave up 1 base and V 6 bases, and 10 bases lay outside the gene matches.